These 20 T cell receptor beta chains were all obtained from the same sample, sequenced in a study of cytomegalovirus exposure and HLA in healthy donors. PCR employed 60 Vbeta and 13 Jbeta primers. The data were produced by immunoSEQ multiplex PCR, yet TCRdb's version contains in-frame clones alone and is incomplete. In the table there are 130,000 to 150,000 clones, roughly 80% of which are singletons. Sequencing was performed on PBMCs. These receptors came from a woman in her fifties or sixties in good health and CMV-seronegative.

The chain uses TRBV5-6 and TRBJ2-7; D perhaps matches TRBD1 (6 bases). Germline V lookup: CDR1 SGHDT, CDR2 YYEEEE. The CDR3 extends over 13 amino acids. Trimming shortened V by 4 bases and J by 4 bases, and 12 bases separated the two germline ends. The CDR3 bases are TGTGCCAGCAGCATAATACAGGGATACGAGCAGTACTTC. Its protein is CASSIIQGYEQYF.

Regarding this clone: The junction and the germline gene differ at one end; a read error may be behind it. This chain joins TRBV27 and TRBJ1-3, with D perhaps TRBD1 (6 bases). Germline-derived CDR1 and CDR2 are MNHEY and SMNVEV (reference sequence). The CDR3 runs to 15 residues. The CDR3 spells CAGSLMGASGNTIYF. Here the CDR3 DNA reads TGTGCCGGCAGTTTAATGGGGGCTTCAGGAAACACCATATATTTT.

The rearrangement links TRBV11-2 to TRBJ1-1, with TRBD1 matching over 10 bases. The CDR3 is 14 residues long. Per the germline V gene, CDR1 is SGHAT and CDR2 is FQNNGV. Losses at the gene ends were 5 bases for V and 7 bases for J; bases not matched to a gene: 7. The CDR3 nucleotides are TGTGCCAGCAGCCCCGGGACAGGGGCAATTGAAGCTTTCTTT. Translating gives CASSPGTGAIEAFF.

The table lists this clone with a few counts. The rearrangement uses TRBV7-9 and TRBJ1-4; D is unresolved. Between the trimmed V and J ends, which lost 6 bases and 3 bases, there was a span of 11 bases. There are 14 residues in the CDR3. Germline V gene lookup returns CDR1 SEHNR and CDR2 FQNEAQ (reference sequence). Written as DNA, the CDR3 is TGTGCCAGCAGTCCCCCAGTACCTAATGAAAAACTGTTTTTT. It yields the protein CASSPPVPNEKLFF.

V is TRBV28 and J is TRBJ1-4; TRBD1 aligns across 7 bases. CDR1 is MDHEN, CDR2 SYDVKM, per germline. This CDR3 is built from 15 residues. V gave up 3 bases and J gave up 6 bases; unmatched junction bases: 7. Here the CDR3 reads CASSFETGSDEKLFF. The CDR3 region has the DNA TGTGCCAGCAGTTTCGAGACAGGGTCGGATGAAAAACTGTTTTTT.

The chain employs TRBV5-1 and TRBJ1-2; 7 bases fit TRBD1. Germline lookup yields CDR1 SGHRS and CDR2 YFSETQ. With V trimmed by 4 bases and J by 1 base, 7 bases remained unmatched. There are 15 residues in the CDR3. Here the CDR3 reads CASSTTTGNNYGYTF. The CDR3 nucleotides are TGCGCCAGCAGCACGACGACAGGGAATAACTATGGCTACACCTTC.

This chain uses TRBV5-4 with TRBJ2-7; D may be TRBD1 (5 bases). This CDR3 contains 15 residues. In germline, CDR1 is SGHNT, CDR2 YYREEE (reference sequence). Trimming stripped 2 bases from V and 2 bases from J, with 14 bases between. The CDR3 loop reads CASSFTGRSPYEQYF. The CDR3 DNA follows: TGTGCCAGCAGCTTCACAGGAAGGTCGCCCTACGAGCAGTACTTC.

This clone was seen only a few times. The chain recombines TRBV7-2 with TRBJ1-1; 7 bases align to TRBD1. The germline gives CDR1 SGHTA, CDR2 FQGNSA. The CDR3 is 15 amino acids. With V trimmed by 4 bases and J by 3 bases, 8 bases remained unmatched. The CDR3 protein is CASSWKGARDTEAFF. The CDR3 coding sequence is TGTGCCAGCAGCTGGAAGGGGGCGCGAGACACTGAAGCTTTCTTT.

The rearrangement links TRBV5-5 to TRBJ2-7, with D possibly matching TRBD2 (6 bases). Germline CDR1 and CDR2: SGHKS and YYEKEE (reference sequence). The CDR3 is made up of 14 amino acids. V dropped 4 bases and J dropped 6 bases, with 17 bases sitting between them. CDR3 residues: CASSGLSGGLEQYF. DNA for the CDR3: TGTGCCAGCAGCGGACTCTCCGGGGGACTCGAGCAGTACTTC.

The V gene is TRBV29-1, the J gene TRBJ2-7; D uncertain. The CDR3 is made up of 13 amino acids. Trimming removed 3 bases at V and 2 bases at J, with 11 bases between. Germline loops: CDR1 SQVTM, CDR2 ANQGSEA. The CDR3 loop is CSVDGQEAYEQYF. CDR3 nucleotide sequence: TGCAGCGTTGATGGTCAGGAAGCCTACGAGCAGTACTTC.

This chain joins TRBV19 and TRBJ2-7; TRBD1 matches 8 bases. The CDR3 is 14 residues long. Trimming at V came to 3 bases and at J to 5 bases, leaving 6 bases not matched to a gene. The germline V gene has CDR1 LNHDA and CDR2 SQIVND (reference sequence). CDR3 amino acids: CASSMPDRAHEQYF. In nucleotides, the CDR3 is TGTGCCAGTAGTATGCCGGACAGGGCTCACGAGCAGTACTTC.

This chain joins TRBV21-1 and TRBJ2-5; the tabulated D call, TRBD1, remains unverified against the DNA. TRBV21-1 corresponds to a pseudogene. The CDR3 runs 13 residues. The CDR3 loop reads CASTRTGRETQYF. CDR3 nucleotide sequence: TGTGCCAGCACACGGACAGGGCGGGAGACCCAGTACTTC.

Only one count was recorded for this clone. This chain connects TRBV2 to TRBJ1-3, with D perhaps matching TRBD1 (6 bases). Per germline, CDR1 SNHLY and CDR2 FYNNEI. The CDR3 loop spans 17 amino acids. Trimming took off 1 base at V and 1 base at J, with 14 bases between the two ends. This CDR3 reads CASSEVERQVSGNTIYF. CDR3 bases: TGTGCCAGCAGTGAAGTAGAGAGACAGGTTTCTGGAAACACCATATATTTT.

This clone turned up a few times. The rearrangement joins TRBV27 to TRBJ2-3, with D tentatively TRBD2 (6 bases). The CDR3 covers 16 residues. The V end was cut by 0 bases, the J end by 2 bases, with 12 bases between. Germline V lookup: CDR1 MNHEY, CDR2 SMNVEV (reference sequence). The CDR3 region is CASSLSGGRNTDTQYF. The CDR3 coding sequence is TGTGCCAGCAGTTTATCGGGGGGTAGGAACACAGATACGCAGTATTTT.

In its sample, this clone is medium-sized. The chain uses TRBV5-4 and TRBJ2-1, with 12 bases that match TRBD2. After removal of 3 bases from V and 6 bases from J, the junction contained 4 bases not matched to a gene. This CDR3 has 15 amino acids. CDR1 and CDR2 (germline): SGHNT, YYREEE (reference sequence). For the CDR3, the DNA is TGTGCCAGCAGCTCCCTAGCGGGGGGGCTCAATGAGCAGTTCTTC. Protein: CASSSLAGGLNEQFF.

As DNA, the CDR3 is TGTGCCAGCAGCCTACAACAGGGAGTCGGCTACACCTTC. Encoded protein: CASSLQQGVGYTF. V is TRBV7-9 and J is TRBJ1-2; tentative D call: TRBD1 (6 bases). This CDR3 has 13 residues. Per the germline V gene, CDR1 is SEHNR and CDR2 is FQNEAQ (reference sequence). V was cut by 5 bases and J by 8 bases, with 15 bases left in between.

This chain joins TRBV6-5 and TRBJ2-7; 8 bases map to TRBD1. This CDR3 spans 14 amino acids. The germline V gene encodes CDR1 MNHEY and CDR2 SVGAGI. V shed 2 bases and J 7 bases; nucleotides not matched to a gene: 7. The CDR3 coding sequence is TGTGCCAGCAGTTACACGCCCGGACAGGGTGAGCAGTACTTC. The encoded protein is CASSYTPGQGEQYF.

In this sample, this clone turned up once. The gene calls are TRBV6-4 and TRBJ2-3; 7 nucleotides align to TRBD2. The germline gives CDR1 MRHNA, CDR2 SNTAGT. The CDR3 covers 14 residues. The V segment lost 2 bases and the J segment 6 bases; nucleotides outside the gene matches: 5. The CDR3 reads CASSDEGGADTQYF. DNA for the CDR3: TGTGCCAGCAGTGACGAGGGAGGGGCCGATACGCAGTATTTT.

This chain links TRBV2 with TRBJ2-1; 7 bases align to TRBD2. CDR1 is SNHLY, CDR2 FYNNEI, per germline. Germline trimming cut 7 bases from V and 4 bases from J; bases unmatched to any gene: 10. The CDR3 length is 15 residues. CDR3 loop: CASKGGRGEYNEQFF. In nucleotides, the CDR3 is TGTGCCAGCAAGGGAGGGAGAGGGGAATACAATGAGCAGTTCTTC.

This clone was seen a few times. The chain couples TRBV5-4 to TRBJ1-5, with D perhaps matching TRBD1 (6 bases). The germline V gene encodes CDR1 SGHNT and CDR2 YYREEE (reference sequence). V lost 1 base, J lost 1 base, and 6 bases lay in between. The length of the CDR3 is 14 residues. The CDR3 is CASSLRGSNQPQHF. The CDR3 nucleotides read TGTGCCAGCAGCTTGAGGGGGAGCAATCAGCCCCAGCATTTT.